The 9 T cell receptor beta chains below come from one sample, sequenced in a study of blood T cell repertoires in COVID-19 (dated by TCRdb to about 2020). Libraries came from the immunoSEQ multiplex PCR assay. TCRdb obtained this table from immuneACCESS and retained in-frame rearrangements with V and J assigned. These tables miss some clones; where compared with another copy, unresolved V genes account for less than half of the shortfall, and the remainder is unexplained. The table for this sample lists about 290,000 clones; over 85% of them were counted only once. The ten largest clones represent 8.5% to 14% of the sample. Sequenced: peripheral blood. Receptors were obtained from a woman in her 30s with COVID-19, enrolled during active disease.

V usage is TRBV2 and J usage is TRBJ1-5; tentatively, D is TRBD1 (6 bases). Germline V gives CDR1 SNHLY, CDR2 FYNNEI. This CDR3 has 17 residues. Trimming cost V 7 bases and J 6 bases, with 25 bases left between them. The CDR3: CASTAASGVARGQPQHF. CDR3 in DNA: TGTGCCAGCACAGCGGCTTCAGGGGTTGCTCGGGGTCAGCCCCAGCATTTT.

The rearrangement uses TRBV5-1 and TRBJ1-4, with D maybe TRBD1 (6 bases). Germline V gene data show CDR1 as SGHRS and CDR2 as YFSETQ. Trimming removed 3 bases at V and 7 bases at J, with 10 bases between. CDR3 size: 13 residues. The CDR3 loop is CASSYGQLEKLFF. In DNA form, the CDR3 reads TGCGCCAGCAGCTACGGACAGCTTGAAAAACTGTTTTTT.

The gene calls are TRBV4-1 and TRBJ1-1; 7 positions match TRBD1. Germline loops: CDR1 MGHRA, CDR2 YSYEKL. The CDR3 is made up of 15 amino acids. With 3 bases clipped from V and 4 bases from J, the junction kept 8 bases outside the gene matches. Here the CDR3 reads CASSHHRGRGTEAFF. The CDR3 DNA is TGCGCCAGCAGCCATCACAGGGGTAGGGGCACTGAAGCTTTCTTT.

CDR3 DNA sequence: TGTGCCAGCAGCGACCTGGGGGGGGGCTTTTACGAGCAGTACTTC. This gives the protein CASSDLGGGFYEQYF. The chain uses TRBV7-8 and TRBJ2-7, with D possibly matching TRBD2 (7 bases). CDR1 and CDR2 from the germline V gene are SGHVS and FQNEAQ. Trimming shortened V by 5 bases and J by 4 bases, and 18 bases separated the two germline ends. This CDR3 spans 15 amino acids.

V gene TRBV27 combines with J gene TRBJ1-6; TRBD1 agrees at 9 bases. Germline V gene data show CDR1 as MNHEY and CDR2 as SMNVEV (reference sequence). There are 14 residues in the CDR3. The V gene end was trimmed by 9 bases and the J gene end by 10 bases; junction bases not matched to a gene: 10. CDR3 DNA: TGTGCCAGTACCGGGACAGGGAAGCTATCACCCCTCCACTTT. It codes for CASTGTGKLSPLHF.

The chain has TRBV5-6 and TRBJ2-7; 8 bases agree with TRBD1. The CDR3 is 14 amino acids. The germline CDR1 and CDR2 sequences are SGHDT and YYEEEE. The V and J ends lost 0 bases and 10 bases, in that order; junction bases with no gene match: 9. The CDR3 DNA sequence: TGTGCCAGCAGCTTGGCGCGGGACAGGCGTCATCAGTACTTC. This gives the protein CASSLARDRRHQYF.

V gene TRBV2 combines with J gene TRBJ2-7; D is undetermined. The V and J ends lost 5 bases and 5 bases respectively, with 16 bases between them. The CDR3 sequence is 14 residues long. Germline V gene lookup returns CDR1 SNHLY and CDR2 FYNNEI. CDR3 DNA sequence: TGTGCCAGCAGTACCCCGGTTAGACTCCACGAGCAGTACTTC. As protein: CASSTPVRLHEQYF.

The rearrangement uses TRBV5-1 and TRBJ2-1; 8 bases are a match to TRBD1. The ends lost 0 bases at V and 6 bases at J; junction bases unmatched: 5. This CDR3 is built from 15 residues. Germline-derived CDR1 and CDR2 are SGHRS and YFSETQ. DNA of the CDR3: TGCGCCAGCAGCTTGGGAGGGACAGGATCCAATGAGCAGTTCTTC. Residues: CASSLGGTGSNEQFF.

The V and J genes are TRBV28 and TRBJ1-5; 7 bases align to TRBD1. The CDR3 has 16 residues. The V segment lost 6 bases and the J segment 7 bases; nucleotides outside the gene matches: 15. The V gene's germline CDR1 is MDHEN and CDR2 SYDVKM. The CDR3 sequence: CASRRGMADREQPQHF. The CDR3 nucleotides are TGTGCCAGCAGACGAGGAATGGCCGACAGGGAACAGCCCCAGCATTTT.